The rows below give T cell receptor beta chains drawn from one sample of a study of cytomegalovirus exposure and HLA in healthy donors. Profiling relied on immunoSEQ multiplex PCR, and the TCRdb table lists in-frame clones only, not all of them. This sample has 150,000 to 200,000 clones, with less than 85% found just once. Sample: PBMCs. The receptor source for this set is a man in his late teens or twenties in good health and CMV-seropositive. Each CDR3 is given with its conserved first and last residue. Each record gives: V gene, D gene, J gene, clone size, CDR3 DNA, CDR3 protein. A D gene is named only where the DNA matches it firmly. Rows may omit the clone size; those that give it use once, few, many or a size class.

TRBV13	TRBD1	TRBJ1-6	-	TGTGCCAGCAGCGGTTCGACAGGGGACTATAATTCACCCCTCCACTTT	CASSGSTGDYNSPLHF
TRBV6-5	-	TRBJ1-1	-	TGTGCCAGCAGCTTGCCGGGGGGTGTAGCTTTCTTT	CASSLPGGVAFF
TRBV27	TRBD1	TRBJ1-1	-	TGTGCCAGTCGCGAACCGGGACAGGGCACTGAAGCTTTCTTT	CASREPGQGTEAFF
TRBV9	-	TRBJ2-2	-	TGTGCCAGCAGCGTAGTCAGGGCAGGGGAGCTGTTTTTT	CASSVVRAGELFF
TRBV2	-	TRBJ2-2	-	TGTGCCAGCACCGTTACAGGGCCGGACACCGGGGAGCTGTTTTTT	CASTVTGPDTGELFF
TRBV6-1	TRBD1	TRBJ2-2	-	TGTGCCAGCAGTGAAGAATGGACAGGGACCGCCGGGGAGCTGTTTTTT	CASSEEWTGTAGELFF
TRBV28	-	TRBJ1-4	-	TGTGCCAGCAGTTCAATAACTCCCCGCCAAGGGGTGGAGGAAAAACTGTTTTTT	CASSSITPRQGVEEKLFF
TRBV19	TRBD1	TRBJ1-5	-	TGTGCCAGTAGCATGGACAGGGGAAGAGGTTTTAGCAATCAGCCCCAGCATTTT	CASSMDRGRGFSNQPQHF
TRBV28	-	TRBJ2-1	-	TGTGCCAGCAACCTCCCGGACGGGGGAGCTGAGCAGTTCTTC	CASNLPDGGAEQFF
TRBV18	-	TRBJ2-1	-	TGTGCCAGCTCTCCCTCGAGGAGCAATGAGCAGTTCTTC	CASSPSRSNEQFF
TRBV4-1	-	TRBJ1-4	-	TGCGCCAGCAGCCGGGGGGTCTTAGAGTTCGAAAAACTGTTTTTT	CASSRGVLEFEKLFF
TRBV4-2	TRBD2	TRBJ2-7	-	TGTGCCAGCAGCCAAGAACAAGCGGGAGGATCCTACGAGCAGTACTTC	CASSQEQAGGSYEQYF
TRBV5-5	TRBD2	TRBJ2-7	-	TGTGCCAGCAGCACTACTAGCGGGAGCTACGAGCAGTACTTC	CASSTTSGSYEQYF
TRBV5-5	-	TRBJ2-2	few	TGTGCCAGCAGCAGGGGACCAGGGGCGAACACCGGGGAGCTGTTTTTT	CASSRGPGANTGELFF
TRBV6-1	TRBD1	TRBJ1-4	-	TGTGCCGGTGGGGACAGGGGTGAAAAACTGTTTTTT	CAGGDRGEKLFF
TRBV5-1	TRBD2	TRBJ2-3	-	TGCGCCAGCAGCTCGATGCTAGCGGGAGCTAGCACAGATACGCAGTATTTT	CASSSMLAGASTDTQYF
TRBV5-1	TRBD1	TRBJ1-4	-	TGCGCCAGCAGCTCTTCCGGGACAGGGGAAGAAAAACTGTTTTTT	CASSSSGTGEEKLFF
TRBV28	-	TRBJ2-7	-	TGTGCCAGCAGTTTACCGTACTACGAGCAGTACTTC	CASSLPYYEQYF
TRBV5-1	TRBD1	TRBJ2-7	-	TGCGCCAGCAGCTTGGGGGCAGGGGGCCTGAGCTCCTACGAGCAGTACTTC	CASSLGAGGLSSYEQYF
TRBV18	-	TRBJ2-3	-	TGTGCCAGCTCAACCCGACAGGTCAGCACAGATACGCAGTATTTT	CASSTRQVSTDTQYF
TRBV6-6	TRBD1	TRBJ1-4	-	TGTGCCGGCTCCGGGACAGGGGAGTCAGCTAATGAAAAACTGTTTTTT	CAGSGTGESANEKLFF
TRBV28	TRBD1	TRBJ2-7	-	TGTGCCAGCAGTTGGACAGGGACTGGGGCCGAGCAGTACTTC	CASSWTGTGAEQYF
TRBV20-1	-	TRBJ1-2	-	TGCAGTGCTAGTCCCAGTCATGGCTACACCTTC	CSASPSHGYTF
TRBV12-5	-	TRBJ1-1	-	TGTGCTAGTGGTTTGGTACGGGACGTCATCGGGGACACTGCAGAAGCTTTCTTT	CASGLVRDVIGDTAEAFF
TRBV5-1	TRBD2	TRBJ2-1	-	TGCGCCAGCAGCTTAGCGGGACCTAGGAATGAGCAGTTCTTC	CASSLAGPRNEQFF
TRBV4-1	TRBD1	TRBJ2-7	-	TGCGCCAGCAGCCAGGGGGGACAGGGGACGTACGAGCAGTACTTC	CASSQGGQGTYEQYF
TRBV27	-	TRBJ1-4	-	TGTGCCAGCAGTTTATCGGACGGTAAGATGAGGGTAAATGAAAAACTGTTTTTT	CASSLSDGKMRVNEKLFF
TRBV4-1	TRBD2	TRBJ2-7	once	TGCGCCAGCAGCCAGGCCCTAGCGGGGGGCTCCTACGAGCAGTACTTC	CASSQALAGGSYEQYF
TRBV7-3	TRBD2	TRBJ2-3	-	TGTGCCAGCAGCACACCGACTAGCGGAGGCACAGATACGCAGTATTTT	CASSTPTSGGTDTQYF
TRBV5-1	TRBD2	TRBJ2-7	-	TGCGCCAGCAGCTCCGGGACTAGCGGGATCGACGAGCAGTACTTC	CASSSGTSGIDEQYF
TRBV28	-	TRBJ1-5	-	TGTGCCAGCAGTTTGGGTCGTGGAGGAGTGGTACGCAATCAGCCCCAGCATTTT	CASSLGRGGVVRNQPQHF
TRBV28	-	TRBJ2-7	-	TGTGCCAGTTCTCCAGGTACGTCCTACGAGCAGTACTTC	CASSPGTSYEQYF
TRBV6-5	-	TRBJ1-1	few	TGTGCCAGCACCCGGAGCACGAACACTGAAGCTTTCTTT	CASTRSTNTEAFF
TRBV19	-	TRBJ2-1	-	TGTGCCAGTAGTTGGGCGCCACGCGATGAGCAGTTCTTC	CASSWAPRDEQFF
TRBV28	TRBD1	TRBJ2-5	-	TGTGCCAGCAGCTTACAGGGGCGGCCGGACCAAGAGACCCAGTACTTC	CASSLQGRPDQETQYF
TRBV27	TRBD1	TRBJ1-2	-	TGTGCCAGCAGTCTAACAGGGGACAACTATGGCTACACCTTC	CASSLTGDNYGYTF
TRBV27	TRBD1	TRBJ2-5	-	TGTGCCAGCAGTCTGTTCGGGACAGGGGGCCGGGAGACCCAGTACTTC	CASSLFGTGGRETQYF
TRBV27	-	TRBJ2-3	-	TGTGCCAGCAGTCCGCCTAGCGTAGGCCGAGATACGCAGTATTTT	CASSPPSVGRDTQYF
TRBV30	-	TRBJ2-7	once	TGTGCCTGGGGGGCCCTTGGGCAGTACTTC	CAWGALGQYF
TRBV6-5	-	TRBJ1-5	few	TGTGCCAGCAGTTATGACGGGAATCAGCCCCAGCATTTT	CASSYDGNQPQHF
TRBV11-2	TRBD1	TRBJ1-2	-	TGTGCCAGCAGCCTGACAGGGTCCTATGGCTACACCTTC	CASSLTGSYGYTF
TRBV27	-	TRBJ1-1	-	TGTGCCAGCAGTTTATATGGACAGCCCAATTCGAACACTGAAGCTTTCTTT	CASSLYGQPNSNTEAFF
TRBV6-5	-	TRBJ1-2	-	TGTGCCACTAAGAGATTCCAGGAGGTTTGGTACACCTTC	CATKRFQEVWYTF
TRBV6-5	TRBD2	TRBJ2-7	once	TGTGCCAGCAAAATCCGGCTAGCGGGGGCCTACGAGCAGTACTTC	CASKIRLAGAYEQYF
TRBV7-3	-	TRBJ2-1	-	TGTGCCAGCAGCTCCGACTTGTCCAATGAGCAGTTCTTC	CASSSDLSNEQFF
TRBV5-1	-	TRBJ1-4	-	TGCGCCAGCAGCCCGAGGGGGGGGCACAGGGAAAAACTGTTTTTT	CASSPRGGHREKLFF
TRBV13	TRBD1	TRBJ1-1	-	TGTGCCAGCAGCGATCAGGACAGGGTCCTTCTAGACACTGAAGCTTTCTTT	CASSDQDRVLLDTEAFF
TRBV28	-	TRBJ1-1	few	TGTGCCAGCCCAGGGATGGGGGGTGAAGCTTTCTTT	CASPGMGGEAFF
TRBV9	TRBD2	TRBJ2-7	-	TGTGCCAGCAGCGCTGGTGCGACGGGGGGGTCCTACGAGCAGTACTTC	CASSAGATGGSYEQYF
TRBV27	-	TRBJ2-1	-	TGTGCCAGCAGTCCCCTCCTCGTCGGTCATCATGAGCAGTTCTTC	CASSPLLVGHHEQFF